A selection of T cell receptor beta chains follows, all from one sample in a study of siplizumab effects on memory and regulatory T cells. The table came from immunoSEQ multiplex PCR; TCRdb's copy has only in-frame clones and leaves some out. This table has some 62,000 clones, 70% to 90% appearing once. Sequences were obtained from memory CD4+ T cells sorted from blood. The source is a human donor in good health. Each CDR3 is given with its conserved first and last residue.

v_gene,CDR3aa
TRBV7-2,CASSSEETQYF
TRBV18,CASSPRAQGDSYTF
TRBV9,CASSVGQGGVEAFF
TRBV13,CASSSSPGLAVTGELFF
TRBV11-2,CASSTLTTSYNEQFF
TRBV19,CASSRLAGDADTQYF
TRBV19,CASSIGTANSETQYF
TRBV5-6,CASSLSKNTEAFF
TRBV6-1,CASGRDVSYEQYF
TRBV25-1,CASSDAQGQTDTQYF
TRBV28,CASLRGQGARGYTF
TRBV9,CASSVGATKGGSGNTIYF
TRBV9,CASSGGLAGGDGIPFF
TRBV5-8,CASSYGLAGSLGEQFF
TRBV19,CASSEVALNQPQHF
TRBV7-2,CASSLGLAGEQYF